Presented here are 25 T cell receptor beta chains from one specimen sequenced in a study of identical twins. TCRdb used MiXCR to reprocess the 5' RACE reads, holding one entry per CDR3 protein. The profile shows about 220,000 distinct CDR3 sequences, approximately 8.3% of them singletons. This same sample was also part of a study on yellow fever vaccine responses in identical twins.

What was sequenced was memory (CD45RO+) T cells sorted from blood. The receptors originated from a woman under 30 in good health.

V is TRBV29-1 and J is TRBJ1-1, with TRBD1 matching over 9 bases. The CDR3 is 16 amino acids. Germline loops: CDR1 SQVTM, CDR2 ANQGSEA. Germline trimming cut 6 bases from V and 1 base from J; bases unmatched to any gene: 12. CDR3 residues: CSVRGGQGVGNTEAFF. The CDR3 nucleotides are TGCAGCGTCCGGGGGGGACAGGGAGTGGGGAACACTGAAGCTTTCTTT.

This clonotype was counted between two and nine times. The chain recombines TRBV3-1 with TRBJ1-2; a possible D gene is TRBD1 (5 bases). V lost 2 bases, J lost 4 bases, and 11 bases lay in between. CDR1 is LGHDT and CDR2 is YNNKEL in the germline V gene (reference sequence). There are 14 residues in the CDR3. CDR3: CASSQRQGVYGYTF. CDR3 nucleotides: TGTGCCAGCAGCCAACGTCAGGGCGTCTATGGCTACACCTTC.

This clonotype was picked up many times. CDR3 sequence: CSARANQGGGQPQHF. The CDR3 bases are TGCAGTGCTAGAGCAAATCAGGGGGGGGGTCAGCCCCAGCATTTT. The V and J genes are TRBV20-1 and TRBJ1-5; TRBD1 matches at 7 bases. After removal of 1 base from V and 6 bases from J, the junction contained 9 bases not matched to a gene. Germline CDR1 reads DFQATT; CDR2 reads SNEGSKA (reference sequence). This CDR3 contains 15 residues.

This clonotype has a count of ten or more. The genes are TRBV28 and TRBJ2-3; 7 bases are shared with TRBD2. Germline V gene sequence: CDR1 MDHEN, CDR2 SYDVKM. The CDR3 contains 13 residues. The trim removed 4 bases at V and 4 bases at J, leaving 2 bases unmatched. The CDR3, as DNA: TGTGCCAGCAGTTGGGAGGGCGCAGATACGCAGTATTTT. It specifies CASSWEGADTQYF.

V is TRBV20-1 and J is TRBJ2-7; 9 bases are a match to TRBD1. Germline V lookup: CDR1 DFQATT, CDR2 SNEGSKA (reference sequence). Germline trimming cut 5 bases from V and 3 bases from J; bases unmatched to any gene: 5. The CDR3 is made up of 13 amino acids. As DNA, the CDR3 is TGCAGTGCTCCTAGGACAGGGGTCTACGAGCAGTACTTC. Amino acid sequence: CSAPRTGVYEQYF.

This clonotype was seen ten or more times. The chain combines TRBV5-6 with TRBJ2-3; 10 bases fit TRBD2. The ends lost 2 bases at V and 4 bases at J; junction bases unmatched: 7. The CDR3 contains 16 residues. Germline V gene lookup returns CDR1 SGHDT and CDR2 YYEEEE. The CDR3 sequence: CASSLLAGRSADTQYF. The CDR3 DNA sequence: TGTGCCAGCAGCTTACTAGCGGGGCGGTCGGCAGATACGCAGTATTTT.

The sample holds a few counts of this clonotype. The V gene is TRBV5-1, the J gene TRBJ2-1, with a possible D match to TRBD2 (6 bases). Germline CDR1 and CDR2: SGHRS and YFSETQ. There are 12 residues in the CDR3. Between the trimmed V and J ends, which lost 3 bases and 10 bases, there was a span of 11 bases. CDR3 coding DNA: TGCGCCAGCAGCTGGGGGGAAGGGGAGCAGTTCTTC. Amino acid sequence: CASSWGEGEQFF. The whole variable domain, remainder taken from reference TRBV5-1 and TRBJ2-1, is KAGVTQTPRYLIKTRGQQVTLSCSPISGHRSVSWYQQTPGQGLQFLFEYFSETQRNKGNFPGRFSGRQFSNSRSEMNVSTLELGDSALYLCASSWGEGEQFFGPGTRLTVL.

This clonotype was counted many times. The chain combines TRBV5-1 with TRBJ2-7; D is ambiguous. This CDR3 region has 13 residues. Germline V lookup: CDR1 SGHRS, CDR2 YFSETQ. Trimming removed 3 bases at V and 2 bases at J, with 9 bases between. Written as DNA, the CDR3 is TGCGCCAGCAGCTCGCAGTCGACCTACGAGCAGTACTTC. Translation: CASSSQSTYEQYF.

This clonotype was recorded at least ten times. The chain carries TRBV4-2 and TRBJ2-3; TRBD1 matches at 9 bases. Germline-derived CDR1 and CDR2 are LGHNA and YNFKEQ. J was trimmed by 2 bases and V by 4 bases; bases with no gene match: 4. The CDR3 totals 15 residues. This chain's CDR3 is CASSPRDRDTDTQYF. CDR3 nucleotides: TGTGCCAGCAGCCCCCGGGACAGGGACACAGATACGCAGTATTTT.

In its sample, this clonotype was seen a few times. The chain uses TRBV9 and TRBJ2-1, with 8 bases fitting TRBD2. CDR3 length: 15 residues. With 0 bases clipped from V and 2 bases from J, the junction kept 1 base outside the gene matches. Germline V gene data show CDR1 as SGDLS and CDR2 as YYNGEE. CDR3 bases: TGTGCCAGCAGCGTAGTCGGGGGGGCCTACAATGAGCAGTTCTTC. It specifies CASSVVGGAYNEQFF.

This clonotype was counted many times. The V call is TRBV12-3 or TRBV12-4, the J call TRBJ2-5, with 10 bases aligning to TRBD2. V lost 6 bases to trimming and J lost 4 bases; unmatched junction nucleotides: 8. This CDR3 contains 15 residues. For the CDR3, the DNA is TGTGCCAGCAGCACTAGCGGGAAATCTCGAGAGACCCAGTACTTC. Amino acids: CASSTSGKSRETQYF.

This clonotype was recorded many times. This chain connects TRBV7-6 to TRBJ2-4; D remains unclear. V was clipped by 3 bases and J by 1 base, with 4 bases between them. The CDR3 sequence is 13 residues long. CDR1 and CDR2 (germline): SGHVS, FNYEAQ. The CDR3: CASSLGAKNIQYF. DNA for the CDR3: TGTGCCAGCAGCTTGGGTGCCAAAAACATTCAGTACTTC. Combining the CDR3 with reference TRBV7-6 and TRBJ2-4 gives the whole variable domain GAGVSQSPRYKVTKRGQDVALRCDPISGHVSLYWYRQALGQGPEFLTYFNYEAQQDKSGLPNDRFSAERPEGSISTLTIQRTEQRDSAMYRCASSLGAKNIQYFGAGTRLSVL.

The chain is built from TRBV7-8 and TRBJ2-1, with D perhaps being TRBD1 or TRBD2 (5 bases each). The V and J ends lost 4 bases and 5 bases respectively, with 15 bases between them. From germline, CDR1 is SGHVS and CDR2 FQNEAQ. The CDR3 length is 15 residues. In nucleotides, the CDR3 is TGTGCCAGCAGCTCCCGAGGGGACGACAACAATGAGCAGTTCTTC. Protein: CASSSRGDDNNEQFF. Drawing the rest from reference TRBV7-8 and TRBJ2-1, the complete variable domain is GAGVSQSPRYKVAKRGQDVALRCDPISGHVSLFWYQQALGQGPEFLTYFQNEAQLDKSGLPSDRFFAERPEGSVSTLKIQRTQQEDSAVYLCASSSRGDDNNEQFFGPGTRLTVL.

This clonotype was counted at least ten times. V is TRBV27 and J is TRBJ2-7; TRBD2 might be the D (5 bases). The CDR3 totals 13 residues. The germline gives CDR1 MNHEY, CDR2 SMNVEV (reference sequence). V lost 5 bases, J lost 2 bases, and 10 bases lay in between. CDR3 nucleotides: TGTGCCAGCAGTAGTAGCGTCCCCTACGAGCAGTACTTC. Translation gives CASSSSVPYEQYF.

This clonotype was observed a few times. This chain links TRBV12-3 or TRBV12-4 with TRBJ2-6; possibly TRBD2 for D (5 bases). This CDR3 has 15 residues. V was clipped by 5 bases and J by 4 bases, with 12 bases between them. The CDR3 DNA sequence: TGTGCCAGCAGTGTACGGGAAATAGGGGCCAACGTCCTGACTTTC. This codes for CASSVREIGANVLTF.

The chain links TRBV7-9 to TRBJ1-1, with TRBD1 as a possible D gene (5 bases). Germline assignment: CDR1 SEHNR and CDR2 FQNEAQ (reference sequence). V was trimmed by 5 bases and J by 10 bases, leaving 17 bases between them. The CDR3 has 13 amino acids. The CDR3 loop is CASSPRLGVGAFF. The CDR3 DNA is TGTGCCAGCAGCCCGCGACTGGGGGTAGGAGCTTTCTTT.

V gene TRBV20-1 combines with J gene TRBJ2-1; 7 nucleotides align to TRBD2. The CDR3 consists of 14 residues. Germline V lookup: CDR1 DFQATT, CDR2 SNEGSKA (reference sequence). V lost 6 bases, J lost 10 bases, and 15 bases stayed unmatched. CDR3 residues: CSATTVRGVEEQFF. Written as DNA, the CDR3 is TGCAGTGCCACGACCGTCCGGGGGGTGGAGGAGCAGTTCTTC.

This clonotype has just a few counts. The chain combines TRBV18 with TRBJ2-5; D remains unclear. Trimming shortened V by 0 bases and J by 0 bases, and 8 bases separated the two germline ends. CDR1 KGHSH and CDR2 LQKENI come from the germline V gene. The CDR3 runs to 15 residues. The CDR3 DNA follows: TGTGCCAGCTCACCACCGTTGGAATACCAAGAGACCCAGTACTTC. Its protein is CASSPPLEYQETQYF. The full variable domain, completed using reference TRBV18 and TRBJ2-5, is NAGVMQNPRHLVRRRGQEARLRCSPMKGHSHVYWYRQLPEEGLKFMVYLQKENIIDESGMPKERFSAEFPKEGPSILRIQQVVRGDSAAYFCASSPPLEYQETQYFGPGTRLLVL.

The CDR3 DNA sequence: TGTGCCAGCAGCCAAGAGGGGGCCACCGGGGAGCTGTTTTTT. Protein: CASSQEGATGELFF. This sequence joins TRBV4-2 and TRBJ2-2; tentatively, D is TRBD1 (6 bases). The length of the CDR3 is 14 residues. Germline lookup yields CDR1 LGHNA and CDR2 YNFKEQ. The V end was cut by 0 bases, the J end by 4 bases, with 6 bases between.

This clonotype came up a few times. The chain is built from TRBV5-1 and TRBJ2-2; D perhaps matches TRBD1 (6 bases). V was cut by 3 bases and J by 2 bases, with 14 bases left in between. This CDR3 has 16 residues. The V gene's germline CDR1 is SGHRS and CDR2 YFSETQ. For the CDR3, the DNA is TGCGCCAGCAGCTGGAGCCAGGGGAGCAACACCGGGGAGCTGTTTTTT. It encodes CASSWSQGSNTGELFF.

This clonotype was seen ten or more times. The chain joins TRBV5-1 to TRBJ2-7; 10 positions match TRBD2. Per the germline V gene, CDR1 is SGHRS and CDR2 is YFSETQ. V gave up 2 bases and J gave up 2 bases; unmatched junction bases: 7. This CDR3 has 16 amino acids. In DNA form, the CDR3 reads TGCGCCAGCAGCTTATTAATGGGACTAGCGACCTACGAGCAGTACTTC. Translation gives CASSLLMGLATYEQYF.

Many counts were recorded for this clonotype. The rearrangement uses TRBV6-1 and TRBJ2-1; 7 bases agree with TRBD1. CDR1 is MNHNS, CDR2 SASEGT, per germline. V shed 0 bases and J 6 bases; nucleotides not matched to a gene: 2. This CDR3 comprises 14 residues. CDR3 nucleotide sequence: TGTGCCAGCAGTGAAGCGTCAGGGGGCAATGAGCAGTTCTTC. It yields the protein CASSEASGGNEQFF.

This clonotype was found a few times. The V gene is TRBV3-1, the J gene TRBJ1-2; D gene unclear. Trimming took 0 bases from V and 1 from J, leaving 6 bases between them. Germline V gene sequence: CDR1 LGHDT, CDR2 YNNKEL (reference sequence). The CDR3 is made up of 14 amino acids. The CDR3 reads CASSQERVNYGYTF. The CDR3 coding sequence is TGTGCCAGCAGCCAAGAGAGGGTTAACTATGGCTACACCTTC. The full variable domain, with the rest looked up from reference TRBV3-1 and TRBJ1-2, is DTAVSQTPKYLVTQMGNDKSIKCEQNLGHDTMYWYKQDSKKFLKIMFSYNNKELIINETVPNRFSPKSPDKAHLNLHINSLELGDSAVYFCASSQERVNYGYTFGSGTRLTVV.

This clonotype showed up many times. V usage is TRBV5-1 and J usage is TRBJ1-1, with TRBD1 matching 8 bases. Trimming cost V 4 bases and J 0 bases; bases outside gene matches: 8. Germline values: CDR1 SGHRS, CDR2 YFSETQ. This CDR3 has 16 residues. The CDR3 DNA follows: TGCGCCAGCAGCGTCGGGACAGGTATCTTGAACACTGAAGCTTTCTTT. It specifies CASSVGTGILNTEAFF.

This clonotype was picked up many times. The V and J genes are TRBV6-5 and TRBJ2-5; no firm D call. Looked up from germline, CDR1 is MNHEY and CDR2 is SVGAGI. The ends were cut back, 0 bases at V and 2 bases at J, with 7 bases in the middle. The CDR3 totals 14 residues. CDR3 sequence (DNA): TGTGCCAGCAGTTACTCTCCCAGTCAAGAGACCCAGTACTTC. As protein: CASSYSPSQETQYF.